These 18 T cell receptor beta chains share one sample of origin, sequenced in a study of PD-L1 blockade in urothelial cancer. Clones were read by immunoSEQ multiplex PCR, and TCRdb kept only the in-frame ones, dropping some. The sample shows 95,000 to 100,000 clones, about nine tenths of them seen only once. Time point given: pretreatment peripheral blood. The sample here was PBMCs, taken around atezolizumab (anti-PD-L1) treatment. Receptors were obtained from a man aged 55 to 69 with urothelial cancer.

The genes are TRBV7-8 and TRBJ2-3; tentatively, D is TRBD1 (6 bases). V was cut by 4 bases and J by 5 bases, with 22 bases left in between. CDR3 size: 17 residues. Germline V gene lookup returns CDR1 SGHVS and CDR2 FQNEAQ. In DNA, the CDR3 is TGTGCCAGCAGCTCTCCTATTTTAGGGACACGTCTAGATACGCAGTATTTT. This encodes CASSSPILGTRLDTQYF.

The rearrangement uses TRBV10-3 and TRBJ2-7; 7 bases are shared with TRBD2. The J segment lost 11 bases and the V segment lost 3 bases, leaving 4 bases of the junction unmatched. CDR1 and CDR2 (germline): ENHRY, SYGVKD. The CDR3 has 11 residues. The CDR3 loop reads CAISEGAGEYF. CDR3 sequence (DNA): TGTGCCATCAGTGAAGGGGCGGGGGAGTACTTC.

The CDR3 DNA is TGTGCCATCAGCTCCGACAGGGGGTCCTACAATGAGCAGTTCTTC. This codes for CAISSDRGSYNEQFF. V gene TRBV10-3 combines with J gene TRBJ2-1; 9 positions agree with TRBD1. The germline V gene encodes CDR1 ENHRY and CDR2 SYGVKD. V was pared by 6 bases and J by 1 base, with 4 bases of the junction left unmatched. The CDR3 contains 15 residues.

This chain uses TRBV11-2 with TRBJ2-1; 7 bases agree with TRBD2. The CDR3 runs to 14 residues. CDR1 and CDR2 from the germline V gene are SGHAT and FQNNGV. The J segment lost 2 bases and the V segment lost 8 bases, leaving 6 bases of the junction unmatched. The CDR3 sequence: CASGLGLAYNEQFF. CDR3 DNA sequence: TGTGCCAGCGGACTAGGGCTGGCCTACAATGAGCAGTTCTTC.

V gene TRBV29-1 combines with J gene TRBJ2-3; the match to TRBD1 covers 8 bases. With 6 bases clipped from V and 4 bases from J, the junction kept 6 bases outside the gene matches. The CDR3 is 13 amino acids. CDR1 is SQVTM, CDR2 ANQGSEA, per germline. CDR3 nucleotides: TGCAGCGTCCAGACAGGGGTCCCAGATACGCAGTATTTT. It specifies CSVQTGVPDTQYF.

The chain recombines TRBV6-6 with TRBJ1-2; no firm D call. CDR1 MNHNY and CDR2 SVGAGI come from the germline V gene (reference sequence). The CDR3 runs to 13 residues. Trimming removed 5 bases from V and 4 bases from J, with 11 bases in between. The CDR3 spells CASSDREPYGYTF. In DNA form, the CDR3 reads TGTGCCAGCAGTGACCGGGAGCCCTATGGCTACACCTTC.

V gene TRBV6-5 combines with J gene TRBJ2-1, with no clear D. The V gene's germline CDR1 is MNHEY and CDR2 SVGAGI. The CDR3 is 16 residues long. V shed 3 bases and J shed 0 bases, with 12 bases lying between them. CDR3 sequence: CASSYMGTSSYNEQFF. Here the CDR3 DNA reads TGTGCCAGCAGTTATATGGGCACGAGCTCCTACAATGAGCAGTTCTTC.

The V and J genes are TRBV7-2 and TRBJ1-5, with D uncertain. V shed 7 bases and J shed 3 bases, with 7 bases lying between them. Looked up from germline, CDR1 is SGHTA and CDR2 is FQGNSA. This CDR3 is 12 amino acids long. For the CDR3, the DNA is TGTGCCAGCACCACTCTCAATCAGCCCCAGCATTTT. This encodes CASTTLNQPQHF.

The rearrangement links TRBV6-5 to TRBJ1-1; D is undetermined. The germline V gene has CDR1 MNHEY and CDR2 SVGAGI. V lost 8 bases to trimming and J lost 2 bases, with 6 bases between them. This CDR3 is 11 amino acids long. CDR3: CASAGNTEAFF. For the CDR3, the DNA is TGTGCCAGCGCGGGTAACACTGAAGCTTTCTTT.

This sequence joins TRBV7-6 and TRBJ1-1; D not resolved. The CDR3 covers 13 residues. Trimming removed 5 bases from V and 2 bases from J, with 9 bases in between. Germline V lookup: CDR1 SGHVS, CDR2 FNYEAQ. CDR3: CASSPAENTEAFF. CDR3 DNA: TGTGCCAGCAGCCCCGCAGAAAACACTGAAGCTTTCTTT. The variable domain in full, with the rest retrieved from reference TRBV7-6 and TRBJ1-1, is GAGVSQSPRYKVTKRGQDVALRCDPISGHVSLYWYRQALGQGPEFLTYFNYEAQQDKSGLPNDRFSAERPEGSISTLTIQRTEQRDSAMYRCASSPAENTEAFFGQGTRLTVV.

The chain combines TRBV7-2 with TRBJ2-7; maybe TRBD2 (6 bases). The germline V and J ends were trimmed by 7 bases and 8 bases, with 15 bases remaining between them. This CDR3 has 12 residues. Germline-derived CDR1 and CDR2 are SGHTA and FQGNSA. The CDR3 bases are TGTGCCAGCACCTGGCTGGGGGGACAGCAGTACTTC. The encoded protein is CASTWLGGQQYF. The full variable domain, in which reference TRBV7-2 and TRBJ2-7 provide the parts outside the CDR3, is GAGVSQSPSNKVTEKGKDVELRCDPISGHTALYWYRQSLGQGLEFLIYFQGNSAPDKSGLPSDRFSAERTGGSVSTLTIQRTQQEDSAVYLCASTWLGGQQYFGPGTRLTVT.

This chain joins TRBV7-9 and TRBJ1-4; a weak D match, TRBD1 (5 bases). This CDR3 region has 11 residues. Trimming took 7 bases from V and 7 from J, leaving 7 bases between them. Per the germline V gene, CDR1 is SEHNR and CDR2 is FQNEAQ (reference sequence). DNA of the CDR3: TGTGCCAGCACCGGGGGTGAAAAACTGTTTTTT. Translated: CASTGGEKLFF.

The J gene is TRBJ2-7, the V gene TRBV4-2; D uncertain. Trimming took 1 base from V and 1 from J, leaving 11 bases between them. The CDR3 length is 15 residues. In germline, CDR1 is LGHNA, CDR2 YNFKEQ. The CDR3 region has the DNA TGTGCCAGCAGCCAAGGGGCTGCCGAATCCTACGAGCAGTACTTC. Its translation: CASSQGAAESYEQYF.

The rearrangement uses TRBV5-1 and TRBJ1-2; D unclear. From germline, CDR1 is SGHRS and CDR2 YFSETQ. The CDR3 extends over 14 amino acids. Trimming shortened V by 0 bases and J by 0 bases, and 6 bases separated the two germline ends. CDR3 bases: TGCGCCAGCAGCTTGGAACCAGCTAACTATGGCTACACCTTC. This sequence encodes CASSLEPANYGYTF.

CDR3 nucleotide sequence: TGTGCCAGCGGGCCAGCGGGAGCATACGAGCAGTACTTC. Its translation: CASGPAGAYEQYF. The V gene is TRBV27, the J gene TRBJ2-7; 8 nucleotides match TRBD2. CDR1 and CDR2 (germline): MNHEY, SMNVEV (reference sequence). V lost 8 bases, J lost 4 bases, and 7 bases stayed unmatched. The CDR3 runs 13 residues.

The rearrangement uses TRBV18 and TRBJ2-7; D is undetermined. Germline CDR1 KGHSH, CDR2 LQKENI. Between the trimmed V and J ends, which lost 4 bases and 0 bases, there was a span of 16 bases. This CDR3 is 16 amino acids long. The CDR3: CASSLKNSVYSYEQYF. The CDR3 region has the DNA TGTGCCAGCTCACTTAAGAACTCCGTTTACTCCTACGAGCAGTACTTC.

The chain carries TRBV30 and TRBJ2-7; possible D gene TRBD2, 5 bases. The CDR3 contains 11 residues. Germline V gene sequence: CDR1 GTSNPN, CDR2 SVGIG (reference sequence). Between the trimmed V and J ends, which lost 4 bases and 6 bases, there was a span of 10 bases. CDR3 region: CAWTREREQYF. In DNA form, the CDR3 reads TGTGCCTGGACCCGGGAACGCGAGCAGTACTTC.

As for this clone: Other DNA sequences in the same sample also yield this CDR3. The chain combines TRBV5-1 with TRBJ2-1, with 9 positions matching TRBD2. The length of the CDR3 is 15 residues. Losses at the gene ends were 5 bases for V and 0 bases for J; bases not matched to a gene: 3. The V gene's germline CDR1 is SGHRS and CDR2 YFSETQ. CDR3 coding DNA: TGCGCCAGCAGTCCGACTAGCGGCTCCTACAATGAGCAGTTCTTC. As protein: CASSPTSGSYNEQFF.